The clone carrying this T cell receptor beta chain has a handful of counts. Its antigen is currently unknown. MiXCR, applied by TCRdb to the 5' RACE reads, yields one record per CDR3 protein. In the table there are roughly 58,000 distinct CDR3 sequences, around 20% of which are singletons. V was pared by 2 bases and J by 7 bases, with 12 bases between. The CDR3 totals 15 residues. Germline CDR1 reads LGHNA; CDR2 reads YSLEER. General study results and limits: Tumor-infiltrating Treg TCR alpha and beta sequences overlapped most with tumor naive CD4+ T cells, then blood naive.

Tregs were sorted as CD4+CD25+CD127-/low cells. V gene TRBV4-3 combines with J gene TRBJ1-6; D is possibly TRBD1 (6 bases). This TCR came from a female donor with breast cancer. Sequenced sample: tumor-infiltrating Tregs sorted from the breast tumor. The CDR3 nucleotides are TGCGCCAGCAGCCAACTTATACAGGGAAATTCACCCCTCCACTTT. Amino acid sequence: CASSQLIQGNSPLHF.